The 27 T cell receptor beta chains below come from one sample, sequenced in a study of blood T cell repertoires in COVID-19. TCRdb's copy holds only in-frame clones and misses some; the assay was immunoSEQ multiplex PCR. The sample has hundreds of thousands of clones; approximately 85% are singletons. The sample taken for sequencing was peripheral blood. The source is a man aged 35 to 55 with acute or convalescent COVID-19.

The J gene is TRBJ2-7, the V gene TRBV18; D unclear. V was shortened by 3 bases and J by 3 bases, with 15 bases between the two germline ends. The length of the CDR3 is 15 residues. CDR1 KGHSH and CDR2 LQKENI come from the germline V gene. For the CDR3, the DNA is TGTGCCAGCTCACCTAACCCGGCAGGTAGCTACGAGCAGTACTTC. Its protein is CASSPNPAGSYEQYF.

J is TRBJ1-1 and V is TRBV19; the D is unclear. The CDR3 runs 14 residues. V was shortened by 4 bases and J by 7 bases, with 16 bases between the two germline ends. CDR1 and CDR2 (germline): LNHDA, SQIVND (reference sequence). CDR3 DNA sequence: TGTGCCAGTAGTACCGTCACGTCAGTTGGTGAAGCTTTCTTT. Amino acid sequence: CASSTVTSVGEAFF.

The V call is TRBV19, the J call TRBJ2-3; 10 nucleotides agree with TRBD2. V lost 8 bases, J lost 4 bases, and 9 bases stayed unmatched. The CDR3 contains 15 residues. Germline-derived CDR1 and CDR2 are LNHDA and SQIVND (reference sequence). The chain's CDR3 is CASSFGLAGADTQYF. CDR3 coding DNA: TGTGCCAGTTCGTTTGGGCTAGCGGGGGCAGATACGCAGTATTTT. Full variable domain (outside the CDR3, taken from reference TRBV19 and TRBJ2-3): DGGITQSPKYLFRKEGQNVTLSCEQNLNHDAMYWYRQDPGQGLRLIYYSQIVNDFQKGDIAEGYSVSREKKESFPLTVTSAQKNPTAFYLCASSFGLAGADTQYFGPGTRLTVL.

This clone occurred once. The rearrangement links TRBV5-1 to TRBJ1-2; the D is unclear. CDR3 length: 14 residues. V lost 3 bases and J 2 bases, leaving 11 bases between the germline ends. CDR1 is SGHRS, CDR2 YFSETQ, per germline. The CDR3 DNA is TGCGCCAGCAGCTCTACGACAATAAACTATGGCTACACCTTC. Amino acid sequence: CASSSTTINYGYTF. Together with reference TRBV5-1 and TRBJ1-2, the CDR3 gives the full variable domain: KAGVTQTPRYLIKTRGQQVTLSCSPISGHRSVSWYQQTPGQGLQFLFEYFSETQRNKGNFPGRFSGRQFSNSRSEMNVSTLELGDSALYLCASSSTTINYGYTFGSGTRLTVV.

The rearrangement uses TRBV27 and TRBJ1-4, with D uncertain. Germline CDR1 MNHEY, CDR2 SMNVEV (reference sequence). The germline V and J ends were trimmed by 2 bases and 7 bases, with 20 bases remaining between them. This CDR3 is 17 amino acids long. As DNA, the CDR3 is TGTGCCAGCAGTTTAACGGGGAGGGTGGGAGGTGTTGAAAAACTGTTTTTT. It yields the protein CASSLTGRVGGVEKLFF.

CDR3 protein: CASRTGTAGVFNEQFF. The CDR3 bases are TGTGCCAGTAGGACCGGGACGGCAGGGGTGTTCAATGAGCAGTTCTTC. This chain joins TRBV19 and TRBJ2-1; possibly TRBD1 for D (6 bases). From germline, CDR1 is LNHDA and CDR2 SQIVND (reference sequence). This CDR3 region has 16 residues. V dropped 6 bases and J dropped 6 bases, with 21 bases sitting between them.

The chain couples TRBV5-6 to TRBJ2-5; no reliable D call. Germline CDR1 reads SGHDT; CDR2 reads YYEEEE. V shed 1 base and J shed 5 bases, with 3 bases lying between them. The CDR3 sequence is 11 residues long. The CDR3 region is CASSLSETQYF. The CDR3 DNA reads TGTGCCAGCAGCTTGAGCGAGACCCAGTACTTC.

The chain is built from TRBV27 and TRBJ2-5, with D maybe TRBD2 (7 bases). The end of the DNA is better explained by TRBJ2-7, so the J call may be wrong. The CDR3 has 14 amino acids. Germline CDR1 is MNHEY and CDR2 is SMNVEV (reference sequence). CDR3 DNA sequence: TGTGCCAGCAGTTACAAGGGGGGGGGCTACGAGCAGTACTTC. As protein: CASSYKGGGYEQYF.

The chain combines TRBV2 with TRBJ1-2; 10 nucleotides align to TRBD1. The germline V gene has CDR1 SNHLY and CDR2 FYNNEI. V lost 8 bases and J lost 6; bases outside the gene matches: 12. CDR3 size: 15 residues. Written as DNA, the CDR3 is TGTGCCAGCCGCATCACTTCGGACAGGGGGAATGGCTACACCTTC. It is translated as CASRITSDRGNGYTF.

The chain joins TRBV19 to TRBJ2-5, with 11 bases lining up with TRBD2. Germline V CDR1 and CDR2: LNHDA, SQIVND (reference sequence). The CDR3 runs 16 residues. Trimming at V came to 5 bases and at J to 5 bases, leaving 10 bases not matched to a gene. Here the CDR3 DNA reads TGTGCCAGTAGTCCAGGATTAGCGGGGGGGCTTGAGACCCAGTACTTC. As protein: CASSPGLAGGLETQYF.

The chain carries TRBV5-1 and TRBJ2-5; 7 nucleotides align to TRBD1. V dropped 3 bases and J dropped 6; count of bases not matched to a gene: 8. The CDR3 runs to 14 residues. Germline assignment: CDR1 SGHRS and CDR2 YFSETQ. CDR3 nucleotides: TGCGCCAGCAGCTCAGACAGGGTCGGACAGACCCAGTACTTC. This translates into CASSSDRVGQTQYF.

This sequence joins TRBV28 and TRBJ2-4; 9 nucleotides match TRBD1. The CDR3 covers 13 residues. Germline trimming cut 7 bases from V and 8 bases from J; bases unmatched to any gene: 6. From germline, CDR1 is MDHEN and CDR2 SYDVKM. The CDR3 is CASKGQGRDIQYF. The CDR3 region has the DNA TGTGCCAGCAAGGGACAGGGACGTGACATTCAGTACTTC. The entire variable domain, with the rest obtained from reference TRBV28 and TRBJ2-4, is as follows: DVKVTQSSRYLVKRTGEKVFLECVQDMDHENMFWYRQDPGLGLRLIYFSYDVKMKEKGDIPEGYSVSREKKERFSLILESASTNQTSMYLCASKGQGRDIQYFGAGTRLSVL.

The genes are TRBV6-1 and TRBJ1-4; TRBD1 aligns across 8 bases. CDR1 is MNHNS, CDR2 SASEGT, per germline. Trimming removed 3 bases from V and 8 bases from J; junction bases left unmatched: 14. The CDR3 runs 17 residues. CDR3 protein: CASSENRVRGLGEKLFF. The CDR3 DNA sequence: TGTGCCAGCAGTGAGAATCGCGTCAGGGGGCTTGGGGAAAAACTGTTTTTT.

This clone was observed a handful of times. The CDR3, as DNA: TGTGCCAGCAGCTTAAGGGGCGGAGCCTATGGCTACACCTTC. It is translated as CASSLRGGAYGYTF. The rearrangement joins TRBV7-9 to TRBJ1-2, with a possible D match to TRBD1 (5 bases). This CDR3 is built from 14 residues. Germline V lookup: CDR1 SEHNR, CDR2 FQNEAQ (reference sequence). Trimming removed 2 bases at V and 4 bases at J, with 11 bases between.

This clone was counted once. This chain joins TRBV4-2 and TRBJ2-7; the D gene is possibly TRBD1 (5 bases). Germline loops: CDR1 LGHNA, CDR2 YNFKEQ. Trimming pared 0 bases from V and 4 bases from J, leaving 7 bases between. The CDR3 loop spans 13 amino acids. CDR3 region: CASSQETGYEQYF. Here the CDR3 DNA reads TGTGCCAGCAGCCAAGAAACAGGATACGAGCAGTACTTC.

The chain carries TRBV2 and TRBJ2-3; tentative D call: TRBD2 (7 bases). Trimming took off 4 bases at V and 2 bases at J, with 13 bases between the two ends. Germline V gene lookup returns CDR1 SNHLY and CDR2 FYNNEI. The CDR3 totals 15 residues. The CDR3 DNA reads TGTGCCAGCAGTGTCGGCGGGGGCAACACAGATACGCAGTATTTT. Protein product: CASSVGGGNTDTQYF.

This chain uses TRBV5-4 with TRBJ2-3; 8 nucleotides match TRBD2. Germline-derived CDR1 and CDR2 are SGHNT and YYREEE (reference sequence). Trimming cost V 3 bases and J 5 bases; bases outside gene matches: 11. The CDR3 totals 16 residues. CDR3 region: CASSSPGGRGGDTQYF. CDR3 DNA: TGTGCCAGCAGCTCCCCGGGGGGGCGAGGAGGAGATACGCAGTATTTT.

The rearrangement links TRBV6-4 to TRBJ2-3; 11 positions agree with TRBD1. From germline, CDR1 is MRHNA and CDR2 SNTAGT. This CDR3 contains 14 residues. After removal of 6 bases from V and 6 bases from J, the junction contained 5 bases not matched to a gene. The CDR3 reads CASSRDRGADTQYF. As DNA, the CDR3 is TGTGCCAGCAGCCGGGACAGGGGGGCCGATACGCAGTATTTT.

V usage is TRBV10-3 and J usage is TRBJ1-2; TRBD1 agrees at 9 bases. The CDR3 is 13 residues long. Germline V CDR1 and CDR2: ENHRY, SYGVKD. The V and J ends lost 5 bases and 6 bases, in that order; junction bases with no gene match: 4. This chain's CDR3 is CAISPGDRDGYTF. Here the CDR3 DNA reads TGTGCCATCAGTCCAGGGGACAGGGATGGCTACACCTTC.

V usage is TRBV15 and J usage is TRBJ2-7; weak D call: TRBD2 (5 bases). Between the trimmed V and J ends, which lost 3 bases and 0 bases, there was a span of 18 bases. The germline CDR1 and CDR2 sequences are LNHNV and YYDKDF (reference sequence). The CDR3 is 17 amino acids. The CDR3 spells CATSRAYGPLDSYEQYF. CDR3 DNA sequence: TGTGCCACCAGCAGGGCTTACGGGCCACTAGACTCCTACGAGCAGTACTTC.

The V and J genes are TRBV7-6 and TRBJ1-4; 7 positions agree with TRBD1. Per the germline V gene, CDR1 is SGHVS and CDR2 is FNYEAQ. The length of the CDR3 is 14 residues. The V and J ends lost 3 bases and 8 bases, in that order; junction bases with no gene match: 6. CDR3 sequence: CASSLTGLREKLFF. For the CDR3, the DNA is TGTGCCAGCAGCTTGACAGGGTTACGAGAAAAACTGTTTTTT. Supplemented by reference TRBV7-6 and TRBJ1-4, the full variable domain reads GAGVSQSPRYKVTKRGQDVALRCDPISGHVSLYWYRQALGQGPEFLTYFNYEAQQDKSGLPNDRFSAERPEGSISTLTIQRTEQRDSAMYRCASSLTGLREKLFFGSGTQLSVL.

The CDR3 here is CASSSNSLVTDTQYF. For the CDR3, the DNA is TGTGCCAGCAGCTCTAATAGCTTGGTCACAGATACGCAGTATTTT. This sequence joins TRBV11-2 and TRBJ2-3, with D unclear. Trimming removed 4 bases at V and 2 bases at J, with 13 bases between. Per germline, CDR1 SGHAT and CDR2 FQNNGV. CDR3 length equals 15 residues.

This chain uses TRBV5-4 with TRBJ1-6; 7 bases line up with TRBD1. Looked up from germline, CDR1 is SGHNT and CDR2 is YYREEE (reference sequence). V lost 0 bases and J lost 8; bases outside the gene matches: 5. This CDR3 is built from 15 residues. CDR3 DNA sequence: TGTGCCAGCAGCTTGGGACAGGGAGAATATTCACCCCTCCACTTT. Its protein product is CASSLGQGEYSPLHF.

The rearrangement joins TRBV5-4 to TRBJ1-2, with a possible D match to TRBD1 (5 bases). Germline values: CDR1 SGHNT, CDR2 YYREEE (reference sequence). The V end lost 4 bases, the J end lost 2 bases, and 18 bases lay between the germline ends. The CDR3 has 16 residues. The CDR3 loop reads CASSGPWLGANYGYTF. CDR3 coding DNA: TGTGCCAGCAGCGGGCCCTGGTTAGGGGCAAACTATGGCTACACCTTC.

V gene TRBV7-2 combines with J gene TRBJ1-1, with D hard to call. Deletions cut 5 bases from V and 4 bases from J, with 11 bases between. The CDR3 totals 13 residues. The germline gives CDR1 SGHTA, CDR2 FQGNSA. The CDR3 DNA follows: TGTGCCAGCAGCCCACCGGGTTTCACTGAAGCTTTCTTT. Protein product: CASSPPGFTEAFF.

The chain uses TRBV19 and TRBJ2-1; D not certain. The V and J ends lost 3 bases and 0 bases respectively, with 12 bases between them. CDR3 size: 16 residues. Germline CDR1 is LNHDA and CDR2 is SQIVND (reference sequence). The CDR3 loop is CASSIAASSSYNEQFF. In DNA form, the CDR3 reads TGTGCCAGTAGTATTGCCGCCTCGAGCTCCTACAATGAGCAGTTCTTC.

The genes are TRBV30 and TRBJ2-1; the D gene is possibly TRBD1 (6 bases). The length of the CDR3 is 14 residues. Germline values: CDR1 GTSNPN, CDR2 SVGIG (reference sequence). The ends were cut back, 2 bases at V and 5 bases at J, with 13 bases in the middle. CDR3 nucleotides: TGTGCCTGGAGTAAGGGGACACGTGACAATGAGCAGTTCTTC. This sequence encodes CAWSKGTRDNEQFF.